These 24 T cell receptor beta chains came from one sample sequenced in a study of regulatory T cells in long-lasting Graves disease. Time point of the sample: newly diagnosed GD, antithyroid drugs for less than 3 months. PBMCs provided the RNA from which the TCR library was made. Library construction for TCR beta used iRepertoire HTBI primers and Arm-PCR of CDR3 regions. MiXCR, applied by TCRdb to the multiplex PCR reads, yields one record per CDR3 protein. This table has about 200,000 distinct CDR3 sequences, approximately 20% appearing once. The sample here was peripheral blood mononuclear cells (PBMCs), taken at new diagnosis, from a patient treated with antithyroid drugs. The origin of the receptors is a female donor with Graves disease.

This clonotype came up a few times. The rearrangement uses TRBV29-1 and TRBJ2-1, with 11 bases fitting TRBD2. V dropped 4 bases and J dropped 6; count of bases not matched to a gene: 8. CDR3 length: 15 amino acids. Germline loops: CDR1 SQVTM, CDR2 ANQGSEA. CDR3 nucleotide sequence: TGCAGCGTTGGTCGAAGACTAGCGGGGACCAATGAGCAGTTCTTC. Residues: CSVGRRLAGTNEQFF.

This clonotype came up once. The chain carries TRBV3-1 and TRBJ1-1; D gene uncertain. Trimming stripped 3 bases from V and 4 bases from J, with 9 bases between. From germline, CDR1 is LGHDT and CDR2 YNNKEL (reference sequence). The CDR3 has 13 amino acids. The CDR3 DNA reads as TGTGCCAGCAGCCATTCCGGTCGCACTGAAGCTTTCTTT. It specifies CASSHSGRTEAFF.

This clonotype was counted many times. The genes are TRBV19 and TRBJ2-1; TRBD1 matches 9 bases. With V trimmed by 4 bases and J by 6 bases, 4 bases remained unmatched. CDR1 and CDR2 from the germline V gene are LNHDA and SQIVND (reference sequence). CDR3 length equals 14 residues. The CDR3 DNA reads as TGTGCCAGTAGTACGGGACAGGGAAGCAATGAGCAGTTCTTC. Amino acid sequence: CASSTGQGSNEQFF.

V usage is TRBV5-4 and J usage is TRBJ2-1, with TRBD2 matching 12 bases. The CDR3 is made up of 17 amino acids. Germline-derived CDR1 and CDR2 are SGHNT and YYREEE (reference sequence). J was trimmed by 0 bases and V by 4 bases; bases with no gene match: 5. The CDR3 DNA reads TGTGCCAGCAGCCGACTAGCGGGAGTTAGCTCCTACAATGAGCAGTTCTTC. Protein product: CASSRLAGVSSYNEQFF.

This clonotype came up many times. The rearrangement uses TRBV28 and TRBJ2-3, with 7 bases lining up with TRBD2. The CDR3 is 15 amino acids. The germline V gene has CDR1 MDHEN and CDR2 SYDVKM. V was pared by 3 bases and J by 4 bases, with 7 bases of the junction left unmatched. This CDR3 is CASSFRGREADTQYF. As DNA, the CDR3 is TGTGCCAGCAGTTTTCGCGGGAGAGAAGCAGATACGCAGTATTTT.

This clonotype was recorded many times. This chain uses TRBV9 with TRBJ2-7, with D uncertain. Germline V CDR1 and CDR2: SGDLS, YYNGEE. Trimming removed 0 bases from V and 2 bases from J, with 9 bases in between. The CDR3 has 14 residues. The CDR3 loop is CASSVAESTYEQYF. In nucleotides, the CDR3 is TGTGCCAGCAGCGTAGCCGAGAGTACCTACGAGCAGTACTTC.

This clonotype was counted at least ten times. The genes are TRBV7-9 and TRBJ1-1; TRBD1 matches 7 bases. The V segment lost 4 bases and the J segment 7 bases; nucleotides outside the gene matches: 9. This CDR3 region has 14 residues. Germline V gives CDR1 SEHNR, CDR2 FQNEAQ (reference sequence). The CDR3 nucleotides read TGTGCCAGCAGCTCCCTCGACAGGGCAGGTGAAGCTTTCTTT. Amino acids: CASSSLDRAGEAFF.

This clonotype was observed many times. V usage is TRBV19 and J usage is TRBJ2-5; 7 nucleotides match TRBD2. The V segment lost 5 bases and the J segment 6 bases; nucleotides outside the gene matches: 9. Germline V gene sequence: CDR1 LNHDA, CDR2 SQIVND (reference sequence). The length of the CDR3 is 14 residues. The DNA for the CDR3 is TGTGCCAGTAGTTCGCGGACGGGGGGTCAGACCCAGTACTTC. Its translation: CASSSRTGGQTQYF. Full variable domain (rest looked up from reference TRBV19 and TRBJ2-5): DGGITQSPKYLFRKEGQNVTLSCEQNLNHDAMYWYRQDPGQGLRLIYYSQIVNDFQKGDIAEGYSVSREKKESFPLTVTSAQKNPTAFYLCASSSRTGGQTQYFGPGTRLLVL.

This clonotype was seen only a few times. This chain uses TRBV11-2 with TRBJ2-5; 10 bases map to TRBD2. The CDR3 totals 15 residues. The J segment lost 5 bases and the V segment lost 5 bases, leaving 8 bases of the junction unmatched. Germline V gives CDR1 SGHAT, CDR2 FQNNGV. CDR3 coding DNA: TGTGCCAGCAGCAGGAGGCTAGCGGGAGAGGAGACCCAGTACTTC. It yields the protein CASSRRLAGEETQYF.

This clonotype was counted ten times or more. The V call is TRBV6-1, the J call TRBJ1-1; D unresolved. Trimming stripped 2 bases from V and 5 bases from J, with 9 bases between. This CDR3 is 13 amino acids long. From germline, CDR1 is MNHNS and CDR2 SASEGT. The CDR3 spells CASSENRGTEAFF. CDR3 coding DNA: TGTGCCAGCAGTGAAAACCGGGGTACTGAAGCTTTCTTT.

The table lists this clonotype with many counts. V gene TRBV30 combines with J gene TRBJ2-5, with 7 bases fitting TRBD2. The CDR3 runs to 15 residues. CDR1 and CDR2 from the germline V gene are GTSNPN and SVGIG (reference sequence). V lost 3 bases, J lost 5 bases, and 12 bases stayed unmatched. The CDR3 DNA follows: TGTGCCTGGAGGCTAGCGGCAAGAGATCGGGAGACCCAGTACTTC. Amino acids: CAWRLAARDRETQYF.

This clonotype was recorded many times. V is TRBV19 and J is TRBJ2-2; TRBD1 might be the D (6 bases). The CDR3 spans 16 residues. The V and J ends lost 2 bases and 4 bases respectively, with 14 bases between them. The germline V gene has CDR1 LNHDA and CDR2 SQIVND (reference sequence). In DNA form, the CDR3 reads TGTGCCAGTAGTATAAACAGGGAACAAGGCACCGGGGAGCTGTTTTTT. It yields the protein CASSINREQGTGELFF. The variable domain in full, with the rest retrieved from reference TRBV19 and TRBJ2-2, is DGGITQSPKYLFRKEGQNVTLSCEQNLNHDAMYWYRQDPGQGLRLIYYSQIVNDFQKGDIAEGYSVSREKKESFPLTVTSAQKNPTAFYLCASSINREQGTGELFFGEGSRLTVL.

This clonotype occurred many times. This chain's CDR3 is CASSYGRADTGELFF. The CDR3 nucleotides are TGTGCCAGCAGTTACGGCAGGGCGGACACCGGGGAGCTGTTTTTT. The chain combines TRBV6-5 with TRBJ2-2, with D possibly TRBD1 on 5 matching bases. The germline CDR1 and CDR2 sequences are MNHEY and SVGAGI. V lost 2 bases and J lost 3, with 10 bases in between. The CDR3 has 15 amino acids.

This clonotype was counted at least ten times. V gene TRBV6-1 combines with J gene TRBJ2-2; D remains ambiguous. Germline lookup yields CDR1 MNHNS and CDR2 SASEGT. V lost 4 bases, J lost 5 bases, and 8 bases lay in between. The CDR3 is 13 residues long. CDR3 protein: CASSGKETGELFF. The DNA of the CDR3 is TGTGCCAGCAGTGGGAAGGAGACCGGGGAGCTGTTTTTT.

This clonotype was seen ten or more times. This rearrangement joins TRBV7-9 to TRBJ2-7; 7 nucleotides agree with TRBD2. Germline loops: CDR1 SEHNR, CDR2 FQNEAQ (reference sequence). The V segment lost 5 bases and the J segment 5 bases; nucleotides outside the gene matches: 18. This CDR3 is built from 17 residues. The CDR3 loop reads CASSPEGREKSGHEQYF. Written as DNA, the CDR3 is TGTGCCAGCAGCCCCGAGGGGCGGGAGAAAAGCGGGCACGAGCAGTACTTC.

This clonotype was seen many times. The CDR3 reads CASSEERTGNYGYTF. Here the CDR3 DNA reads TGTGCCAGCAGTGAGGAGAGGACAGGGAACTATGGCTACACCTTC. V and J are TRBV2 and TRBJ1-2, with TRBD1 identical over 8 bases. The CDR3 consists of 15 residues. After removal of 3 bases from V and 2 bases from J, the junction contained 5 bases not matched to a gene. CDR1 and CDR2 from the germline V gene are SNHLY and FYNNEI. The full variable domain, in which reference TRBV2 and TRBJ1-2 provide the parts outside the CDR3, is EPEVTQTPSHQVTQMGQEVILRCVPISNHLYFYWYRQILGQKVEFLVSFYNNEISEKSEIFDDQFSVERPDGSNFTLKIRSTKLEDSAMYFCASSEERTGNYGYTFGSGTRLTVV.

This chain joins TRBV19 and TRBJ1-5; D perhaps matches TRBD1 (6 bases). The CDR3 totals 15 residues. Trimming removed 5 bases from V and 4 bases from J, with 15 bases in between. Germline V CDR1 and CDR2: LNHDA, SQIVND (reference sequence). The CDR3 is CASSSRGAGNQPQHF. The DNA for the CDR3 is TGTGCCAGTAGTTCCAGGGGTGCGGGGAATCAGCCCCAGCATTTT.

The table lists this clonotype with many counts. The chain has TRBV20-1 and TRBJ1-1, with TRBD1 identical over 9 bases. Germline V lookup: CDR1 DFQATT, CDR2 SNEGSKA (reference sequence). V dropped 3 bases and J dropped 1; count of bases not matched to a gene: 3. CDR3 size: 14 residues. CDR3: CSASEQGANTEAFF. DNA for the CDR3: TGCAGTGCTAGTGAACAGGGGGCGAACACTGAAGCTTTCTTT.

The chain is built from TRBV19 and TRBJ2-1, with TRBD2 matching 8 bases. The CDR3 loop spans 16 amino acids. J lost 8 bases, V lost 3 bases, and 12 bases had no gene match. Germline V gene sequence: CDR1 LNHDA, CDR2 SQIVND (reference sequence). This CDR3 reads CASSILVTGGPYEQFF. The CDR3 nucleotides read TGTGCCAGTAGTATCTTGGTGACGGGAGGGCCGTATGAGCAGTTCTTC. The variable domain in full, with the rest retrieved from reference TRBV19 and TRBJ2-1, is DGGITQSPKYLFRKEGQNVTLSCEQNLNHDAMYWYRQDPGQGLRLIYYSQIVNDFQKGDIAEGYSVSREKKESFPLTVTSAQKNPTAFYLCASSILVTGGPYEQFFGPGTRLTVL.

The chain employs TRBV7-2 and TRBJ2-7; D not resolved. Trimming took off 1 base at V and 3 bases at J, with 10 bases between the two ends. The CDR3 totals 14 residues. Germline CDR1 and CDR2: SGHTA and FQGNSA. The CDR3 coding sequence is TGTGCCAGCAGCTTAGATGGGCCTTACTACGAGCAGTACTTC. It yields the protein CASSLDGPYYEQYF.

The CDR3 loop is CASSTLGQGRAKNIQYF. DNA of the CDR3: TGTGCCAGCAGTACCCTGGGACAGGGTAGGGCCAAAAACATTCAGTACTTC. The V call is TRBV12-3 or TRBV12-4, the J call TRBJ2-4; TRBD1 aligns across 9 bases. V was pared by 5 bases and J by 1 base, with 9 bases of the junction left unmatched. The CDR3 sequence is 17 residues long.

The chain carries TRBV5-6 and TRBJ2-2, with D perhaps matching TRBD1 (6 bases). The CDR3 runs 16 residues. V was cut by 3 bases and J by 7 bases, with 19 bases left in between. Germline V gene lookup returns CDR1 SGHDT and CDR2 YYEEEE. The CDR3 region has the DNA TGTGCCAGCAGCTCCCCTCATAGGGGGAAGGACGGGGAGCTGTTTTTT. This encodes CASSSPHRGKDGELFF.

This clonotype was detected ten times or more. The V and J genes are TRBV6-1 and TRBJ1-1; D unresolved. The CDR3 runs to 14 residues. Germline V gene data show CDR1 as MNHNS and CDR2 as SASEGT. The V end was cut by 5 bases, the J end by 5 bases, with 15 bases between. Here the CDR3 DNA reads TGTGCCAGCAGTCGCCTAATACTTGGGACTGAAGCTTTCTTT. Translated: CASSRLILGTEAFF.

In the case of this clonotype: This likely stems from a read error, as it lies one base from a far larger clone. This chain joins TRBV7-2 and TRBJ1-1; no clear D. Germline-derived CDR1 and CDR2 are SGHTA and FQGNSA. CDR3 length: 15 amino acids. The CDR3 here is CASRLVVLMNTEAFF. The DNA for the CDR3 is TGTGCCAGCAGGTTAGTTGTCCTTATGAACACTGAAGCTTTCTTT.